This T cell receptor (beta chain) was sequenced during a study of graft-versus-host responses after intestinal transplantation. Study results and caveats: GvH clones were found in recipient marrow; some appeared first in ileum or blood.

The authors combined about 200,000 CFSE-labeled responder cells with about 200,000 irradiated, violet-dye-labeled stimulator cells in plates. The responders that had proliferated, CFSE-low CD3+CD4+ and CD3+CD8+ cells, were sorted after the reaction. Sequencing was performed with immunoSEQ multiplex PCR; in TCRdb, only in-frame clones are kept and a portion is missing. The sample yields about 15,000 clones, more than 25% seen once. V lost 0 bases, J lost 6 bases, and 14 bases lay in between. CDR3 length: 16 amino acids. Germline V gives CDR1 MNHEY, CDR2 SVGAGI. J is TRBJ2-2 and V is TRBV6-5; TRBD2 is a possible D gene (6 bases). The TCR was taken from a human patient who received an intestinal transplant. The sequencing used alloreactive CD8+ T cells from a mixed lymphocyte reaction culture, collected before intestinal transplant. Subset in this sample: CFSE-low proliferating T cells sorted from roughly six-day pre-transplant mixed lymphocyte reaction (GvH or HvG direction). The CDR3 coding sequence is TGTGCCAGCAGTTACTCCCAAAGCGCGGGGTCCGGGGAGCTGTTTTTT. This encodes CASSYSQSAGSGELFF.